The 8 T cell receptor beta chains listed next were all sequenced from one sample in a study of blood T cells in healthy people across ages. A J-beta primer mix and a sample-barcoded 5' primer were used in a second PCR of roughly 7 to 12 cycles. TCRdb re-called the 5' RACE reads through MiXCR, storing one row per CDR3 protein. This repertoire shows about a million distinct CDR3 sequences, 51% found once; its top ten account for over 20%. Source material: blood. Source of these receptors: a woman aged 55-69 years in good health.

The V call is TRBV27, the J call TRBJ1-2; tentative D call: TRBD1 (5 bases). The CDR3 covers 17 residues. Germline V gene lookup returns CDR1 MNHEY and CDR2 SMNVEV (reference sequence). The V gene lost 5 bases and the J gene lost 3 bases, with 22 bases spanning the gap. CDR3 in DNA: TGTGCCAGCAGTCCGACTAGCGCGGGGGAGCAGTACTATGGCTACACCTTC. Protein product: CASSPTSAGEQYYGYTF.

This chain connects TRBV10-2 to TRBJ2-7; D unclear. This CDR3 region has 11 residues. Between the trimmed V and J ends, which lost 4 bases and 6 bases, there was a span of 7 bases. Germline CDR1 reads WSHSY; CDR2 reads SAAADI. The CDR3 nucleotides are TGCGCCAGCAGTGGACTTCGCGAGCAGTACTTC. Encoded protein: CASSGLREQYF.

In this sample, this clonotype turned up a few times. The rearrangement joins TRBV12-3 or TRBV12-4 to TRBJ1-2; possibly TRBD1 for D (5 bases). The CDR3 totals 15 residues. V was shortened by 2 bases and J by 4 bases, with 14 bases between the two germline ends. CDR3 sequence (DNA): TGTGCCAGCAGTTTACAGGGAAATTTAGGCTATGGCTACACCTTC. Translation: CASSLQGNLGYGYTF.

The V gene is TRBV28, the J gene TRBJ1-2, with D hard to call. Germline CDR1 is MDHEN and CDR2 is SYDVKM. V was cut by 2 bases and J by 0 bases, with 7 bases left in between. The CDR3 is made up of 14 amino acids. CDR3 nucleotides: TGTGCCAGCAGTTTAGTCAGCCCTAACTATGGCTACACCTTC. It translates to CASSLVSPNYGYTF.

This chain connects TRBV4-2 to TRBJ2-4; 8 nucleotides agree with TRBD2. TRBJ2-7 explains the end of the DNA better; the J call may be wrong. CDR3 length: 17 amino acids. Germline V gives CDR1 LGHNA, CDR2 YNFKEQ. As DNA, the CDR3 is TGTGCCAGCAGCCAAGTAGTCTCGGCGGGGGGAACCTACGAGCAGTACTTC. This encodes CASSQVVSAGGTYEQYF.

There are a few counts of this clonotype. The J gene is TRBJ1-2, the V gene TRBV20-1; D remains unclear. CDR1 DFQATT and CDR2 SNEGSKA come from the germline V gene (reference sequence). This CDR3 has 11 amino acids. Trimming took 1 base from V and 6 from J, leaving 6 bases between them. The CDR3, as DNA: TGCAGTGCTAGAGGTTTGAATGGCTACACCTTC. The encoded protein is CSARGLNGYTF.

This rearrangement joins TRBV3-1 to TRBJ2-5; D is uncertain. The germline V and J ends were trimmed by 1 base and 6 bases, with 9 bases remaining between them. Germline V gene data show CDR1 as LGHDT and CDR2 as YNNKEL (reference sequence). CDR3 size: 13 residues. Here the CDR3 DNA reads TGTGCCAGCAGCCAAGGGGTCGTGAAGACCCAGTACTTC. It translates to CASSQGVVKTQYF.

The J gene is TRBJ2-3, the V gene TRBV7-2; 8 nucleotides line up with TRBD2. V dropped 1 base and J dropped 5; count of bases not matched to a gene: 8. CDR3 length: 16 residues. CDR1 and CDR2 (germline): SGHTA, FQGNSA. Here the CDR3 DNA reads TGTGCCAGCAGCTTAGGTCCGGGAGGGCCAGGAGATACGCAGTATTTT. Its translation is CASSLGPGGPGDTQYF.